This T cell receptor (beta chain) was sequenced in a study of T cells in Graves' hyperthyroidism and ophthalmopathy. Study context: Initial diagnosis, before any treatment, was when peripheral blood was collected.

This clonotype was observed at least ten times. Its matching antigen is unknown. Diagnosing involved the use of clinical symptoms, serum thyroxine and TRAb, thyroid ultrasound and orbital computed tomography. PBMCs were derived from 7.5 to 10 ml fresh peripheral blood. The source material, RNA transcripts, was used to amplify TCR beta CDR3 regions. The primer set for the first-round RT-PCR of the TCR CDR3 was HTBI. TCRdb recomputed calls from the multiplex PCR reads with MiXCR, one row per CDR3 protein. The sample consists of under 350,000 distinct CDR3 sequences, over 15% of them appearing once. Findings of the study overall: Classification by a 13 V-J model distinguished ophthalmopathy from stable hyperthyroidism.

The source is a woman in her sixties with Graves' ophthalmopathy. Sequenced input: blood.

The CDR3: CSTRTGGIYEQYF. In nucleotides, the CDR3 is TGCAGTACCAGGACAGGGGGCATCTACGAGCAGTACTTC. This chain links TRBV20-1 with TRBJ2-7, with 11 bases matching TRBD1. The CDR3 runs 13 residues. V shed 8 bases and J 3 bases; nucleotides not matched to a gene: 6. Looked up from germline, CDR1 is DFQATT and CDR2 is SNEGSKA (reference sequence).